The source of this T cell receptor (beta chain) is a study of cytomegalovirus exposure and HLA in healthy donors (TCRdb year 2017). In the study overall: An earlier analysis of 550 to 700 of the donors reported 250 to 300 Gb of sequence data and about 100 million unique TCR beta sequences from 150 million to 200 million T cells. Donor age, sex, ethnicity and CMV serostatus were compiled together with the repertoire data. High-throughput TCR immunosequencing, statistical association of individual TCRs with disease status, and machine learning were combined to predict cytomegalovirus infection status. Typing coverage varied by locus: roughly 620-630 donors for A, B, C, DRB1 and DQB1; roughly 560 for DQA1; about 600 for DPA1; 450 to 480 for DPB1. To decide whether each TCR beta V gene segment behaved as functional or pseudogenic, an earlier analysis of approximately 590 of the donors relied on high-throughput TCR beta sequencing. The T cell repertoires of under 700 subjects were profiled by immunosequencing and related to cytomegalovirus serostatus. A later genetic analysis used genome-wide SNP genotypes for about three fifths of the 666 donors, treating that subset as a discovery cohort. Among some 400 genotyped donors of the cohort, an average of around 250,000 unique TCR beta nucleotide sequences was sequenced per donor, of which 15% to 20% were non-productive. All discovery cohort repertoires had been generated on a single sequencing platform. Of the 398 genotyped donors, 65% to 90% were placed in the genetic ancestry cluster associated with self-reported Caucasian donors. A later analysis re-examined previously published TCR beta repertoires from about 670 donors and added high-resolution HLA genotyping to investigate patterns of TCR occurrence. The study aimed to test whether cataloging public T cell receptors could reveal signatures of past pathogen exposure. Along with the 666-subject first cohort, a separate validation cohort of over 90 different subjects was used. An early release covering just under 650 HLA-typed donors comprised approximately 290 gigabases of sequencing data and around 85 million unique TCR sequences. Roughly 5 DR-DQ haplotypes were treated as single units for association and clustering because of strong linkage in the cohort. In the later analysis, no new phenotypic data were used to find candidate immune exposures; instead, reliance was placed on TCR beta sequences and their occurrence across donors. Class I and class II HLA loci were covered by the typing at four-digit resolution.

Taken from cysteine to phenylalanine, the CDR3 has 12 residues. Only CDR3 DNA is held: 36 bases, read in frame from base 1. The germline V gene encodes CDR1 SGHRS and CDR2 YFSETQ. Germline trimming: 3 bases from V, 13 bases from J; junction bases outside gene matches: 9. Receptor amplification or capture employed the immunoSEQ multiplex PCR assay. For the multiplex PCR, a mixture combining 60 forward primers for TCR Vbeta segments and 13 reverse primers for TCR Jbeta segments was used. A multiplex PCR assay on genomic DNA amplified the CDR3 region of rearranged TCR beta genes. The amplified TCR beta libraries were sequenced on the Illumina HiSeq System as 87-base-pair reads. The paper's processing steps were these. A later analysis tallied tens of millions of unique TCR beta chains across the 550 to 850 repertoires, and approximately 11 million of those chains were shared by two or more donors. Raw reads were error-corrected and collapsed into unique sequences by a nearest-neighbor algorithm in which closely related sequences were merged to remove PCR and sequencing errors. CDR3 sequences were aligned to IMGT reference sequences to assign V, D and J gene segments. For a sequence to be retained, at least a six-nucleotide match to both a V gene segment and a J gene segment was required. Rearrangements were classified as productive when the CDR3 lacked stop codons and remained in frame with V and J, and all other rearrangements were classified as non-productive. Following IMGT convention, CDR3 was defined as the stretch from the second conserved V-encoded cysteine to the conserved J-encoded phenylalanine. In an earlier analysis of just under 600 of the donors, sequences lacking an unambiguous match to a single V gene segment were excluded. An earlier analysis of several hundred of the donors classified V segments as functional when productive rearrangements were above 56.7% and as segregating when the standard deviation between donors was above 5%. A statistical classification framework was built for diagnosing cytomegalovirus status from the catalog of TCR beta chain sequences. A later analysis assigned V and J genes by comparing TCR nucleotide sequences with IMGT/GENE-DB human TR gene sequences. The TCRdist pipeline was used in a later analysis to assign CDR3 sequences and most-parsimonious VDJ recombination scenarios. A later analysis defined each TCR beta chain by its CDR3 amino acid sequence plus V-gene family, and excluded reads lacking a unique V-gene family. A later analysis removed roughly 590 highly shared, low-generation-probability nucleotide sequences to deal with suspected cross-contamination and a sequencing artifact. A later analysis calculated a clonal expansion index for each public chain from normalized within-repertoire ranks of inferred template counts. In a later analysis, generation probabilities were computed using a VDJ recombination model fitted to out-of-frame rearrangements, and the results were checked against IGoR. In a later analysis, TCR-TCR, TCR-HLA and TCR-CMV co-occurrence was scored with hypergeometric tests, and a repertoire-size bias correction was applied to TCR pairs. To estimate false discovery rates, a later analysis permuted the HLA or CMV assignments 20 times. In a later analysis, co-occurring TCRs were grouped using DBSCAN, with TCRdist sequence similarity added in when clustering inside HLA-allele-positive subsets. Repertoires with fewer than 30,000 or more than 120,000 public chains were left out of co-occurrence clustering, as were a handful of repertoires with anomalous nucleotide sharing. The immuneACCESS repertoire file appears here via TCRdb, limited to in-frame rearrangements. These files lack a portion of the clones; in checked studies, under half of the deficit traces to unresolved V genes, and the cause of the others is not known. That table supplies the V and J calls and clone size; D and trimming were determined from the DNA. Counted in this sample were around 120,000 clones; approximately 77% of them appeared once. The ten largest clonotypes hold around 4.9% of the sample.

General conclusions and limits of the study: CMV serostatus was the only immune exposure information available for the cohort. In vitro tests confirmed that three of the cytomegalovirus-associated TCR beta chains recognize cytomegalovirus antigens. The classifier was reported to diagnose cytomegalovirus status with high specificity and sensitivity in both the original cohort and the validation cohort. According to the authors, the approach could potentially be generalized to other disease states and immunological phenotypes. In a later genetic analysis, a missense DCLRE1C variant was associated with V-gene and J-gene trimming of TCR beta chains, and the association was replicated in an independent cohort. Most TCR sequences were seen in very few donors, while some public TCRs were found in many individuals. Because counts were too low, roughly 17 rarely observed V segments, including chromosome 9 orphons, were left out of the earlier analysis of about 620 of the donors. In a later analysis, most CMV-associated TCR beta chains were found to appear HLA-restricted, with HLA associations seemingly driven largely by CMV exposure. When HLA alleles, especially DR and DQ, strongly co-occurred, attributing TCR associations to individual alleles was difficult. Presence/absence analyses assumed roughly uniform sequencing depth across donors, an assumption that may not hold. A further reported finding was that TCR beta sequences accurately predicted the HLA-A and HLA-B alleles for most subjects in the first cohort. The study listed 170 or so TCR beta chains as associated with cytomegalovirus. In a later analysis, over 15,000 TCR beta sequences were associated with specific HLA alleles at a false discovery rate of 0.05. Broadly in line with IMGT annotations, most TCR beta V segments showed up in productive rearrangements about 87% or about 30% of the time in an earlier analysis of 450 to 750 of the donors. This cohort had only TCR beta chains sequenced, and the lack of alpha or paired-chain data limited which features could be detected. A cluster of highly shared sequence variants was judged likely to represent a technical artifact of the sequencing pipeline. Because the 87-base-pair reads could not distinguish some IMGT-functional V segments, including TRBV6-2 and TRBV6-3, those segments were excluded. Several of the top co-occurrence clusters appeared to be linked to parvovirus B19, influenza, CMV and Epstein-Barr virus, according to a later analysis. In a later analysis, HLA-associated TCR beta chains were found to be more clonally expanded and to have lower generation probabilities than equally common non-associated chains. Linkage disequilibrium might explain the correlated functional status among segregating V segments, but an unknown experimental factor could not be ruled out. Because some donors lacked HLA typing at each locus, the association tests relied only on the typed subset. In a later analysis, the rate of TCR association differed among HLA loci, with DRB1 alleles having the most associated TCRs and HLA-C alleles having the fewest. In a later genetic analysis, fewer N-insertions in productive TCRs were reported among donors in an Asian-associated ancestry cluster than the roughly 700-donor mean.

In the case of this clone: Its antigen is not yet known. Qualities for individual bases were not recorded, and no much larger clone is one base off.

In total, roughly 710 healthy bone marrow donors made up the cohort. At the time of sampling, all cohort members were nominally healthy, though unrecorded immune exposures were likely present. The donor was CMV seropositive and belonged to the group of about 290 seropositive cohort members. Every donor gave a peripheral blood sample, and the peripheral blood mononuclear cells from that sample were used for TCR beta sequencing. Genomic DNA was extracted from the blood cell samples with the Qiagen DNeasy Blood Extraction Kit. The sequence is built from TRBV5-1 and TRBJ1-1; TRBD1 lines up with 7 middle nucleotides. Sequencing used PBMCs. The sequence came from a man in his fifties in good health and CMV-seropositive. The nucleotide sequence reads TGCGCCAGCAGCTGGGAGACAGGGATTCTTTTCTTT. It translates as CASSWETGILFF.